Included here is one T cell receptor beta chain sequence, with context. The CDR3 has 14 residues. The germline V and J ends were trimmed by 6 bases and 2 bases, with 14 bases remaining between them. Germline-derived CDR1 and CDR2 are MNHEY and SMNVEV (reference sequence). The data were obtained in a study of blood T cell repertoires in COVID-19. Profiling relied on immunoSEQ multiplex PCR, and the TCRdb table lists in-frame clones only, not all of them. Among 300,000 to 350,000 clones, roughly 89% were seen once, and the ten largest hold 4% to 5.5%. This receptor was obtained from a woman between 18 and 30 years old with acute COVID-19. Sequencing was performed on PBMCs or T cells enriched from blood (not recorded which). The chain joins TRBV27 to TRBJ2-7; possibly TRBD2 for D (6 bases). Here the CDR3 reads CASRRIGLTYEQYF. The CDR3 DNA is TGTGCCAGCAGGAGAATAGGACTAACCTACGAGCAGTACTTC.